A single sample is the source of the 16 T cell receptor beta chains below, sequenced in a study of blood T cells in healthy people across ages. For the second PCR, which ran for about 6 to 11 cycles, a sample-barcoded 5' primer and a J-beta primer mix were used. Each CDR3 protein gets one entry after TCRdb re-called the 5' RACE reads with MiXCR. This sample has approximately 1,000,000 distinct CDR3 sequences; 45% occur once, and the top ten carry 18%. The specimen was blood. These receptor sequences come from a woman in her sixties in good health.

This clonotype showed up just a few times. The gene calls are TRBV7-9 and TRBJ2-7, with 9 bases matching TRBD1. The V gene's germline CDR1 is SEHNR and CDR2 FQNEAQ (reference sequence). This CDR3 has 15 amino acids. The V and J ends lost 7 bases and 1 base, in that order; junction bases with no gene match: 8. The CDR3 DNA is TGTGCCAGCACCCCCCCGGGACAGGGTTCCTACGAGCAGTACTTC. As protein: CASTPPGQGSYEQYF.

The chain carries TRBV11-2 and TRBJ1-5; no clear D. V shed 5 bases and J shed 4 bases, with 12 bases lying between them. The germline V gene encodes CDR1 SGHAT and CDR2 FQNNGV. The CDR3 extends over 14 amino acids. The chain's CDR3 is CASSVERLNQPQHF. The CDR3 region has the DNA TGTGCCAGCAGCGTGGAACGGCTGAATCAGCCCCAGCATTTT.

This clonotype was recorded at least ten times. The chain couples TRBV4-1 to TRBJ2-7; no clear D. V was shortened by 3 bases and J by 3 bases, with 9 bases between the two germline ends. This CDR3 is built from 13 residues. Germline assignment: CDR1 MGHRA and CDR2 YSYEKL. The CDR3 sequence: CASSHQDGYEQYF. The CDR3 DNA reads TGCGCCAGCAGCCACCAGGACGGCTACGAGCAGTACTTC.

V and J are TRBV6-1 and TRBJ1-4; 7 bases are a match to TRBD1. Germline CDR1 MNHNS, CDR2 SASEGT. This CDR3 contains 15 residues. The V segment lost 4 bases and the J segment 8 bases; nucleotides outside the gene matches: 10. The CDR3 protein is CASSGETGDGEKLFF. The CDR3 DNA is TGTGCCAGCAGTGGAGAAACAGGGGATGGCGAAAAACTGTTTTTT.

V is TRBV12-3 or TRBV12-4 and J is TRBJ1-5, with 11 bases that match TRBD1. This CDR3 comprises 19 residues. J was trimmed by 2 bases and V by 5 bases; bases with no gene match: 14. The CDR3 region is CASSLGQGAVLRGNQPQHF. In DNA, the CDR3 is TGTGCCAGCAGTCTCGGACAGGGGGCTGTTTTAAGGGGCAATCAGCCCCAGCATTTT.

This chain uses TRBV9 with TRBJ2-4; 8 bases are a match to TRBD2. With 3 bases clipped from V and 13 bases from J, the junction kept 12 bases outside the gene matches. CDR1 and CDR2 from the germline V gene are SGDLS and YYNGEE. CDR3 length: 14 residues. In DNA form, the CDR3 reads TGTGCCAGCAGCGCAAGCGGGAGAGTCGATGAGCAGTACTTC. Protein: CASSASGRVDEQYF.

There are many counts of this clonotype. The gene calls are TRBV29-1 and TRBJ1-2; D might be TRBD1 (6 bases). The CDR3 has 14 amino acids. Trimming shortened V by 7 bases and J by 2 bases, and 17 bases separated the two germline ends. Germline loops: CDR1 SQVTM, CDR2 ANQGSEA. CDR3 sequence (DNA): TGCAGCGCTGGAGAGGGGACACGGAACTATGGCTACACCTTC. Amino acid sequence: CSAGEGTRNYGYTF.

The chain recombines TRBV12-3 or TRBV12-4 with TRBJ2-4; TRBD2 matches 9 bases. This CDR3 has 17 residues. V trimming: 5 bases; J trimming: 0 bases; junction bases outside the gene matches: 8. CDR3 DNA sequence: TGTGCCAGCAGTCTAAAGACTAGCGGAGGAGCCAAAAACATTCAGTACTTC. This codes for CASSLKTSGGAKNIQYF.

This clonotype showed up just a few times. The chain employs TRBV7-6 and TRBJ1-2, with a possible D match to TRBD1 (5 bases). Germline V gene data show CDR1 as SGHVS and CDR2 as FNYEAQ. The V end was cut by 10 bases, the J end by 0 bases, with 12 bases between. This CDR3 contains 13 residues. The CDR3 bases are TGTGCCAACCTAGGGGAAGCTAACTATGGCTACACCTTC. Translating gives CANLGEANYGYTF.

This sequence joins TRBV20-1 and TRBJ2-5, with 13 bases lining up with TRBD2. The last part of the DNA fits TRBJ2-7 better; the J call may be wrong. CDR1 DFQATT and CDR2 SNEGSKA come from the germline V gene (reference sequence). This CDR3 is built from 17 residues. This chain's CDR3 is CSARVRLAGGDANEQYF. In nucleotides, the CDR3 is TGCAGTGCTAGAGTCAGACTAGCGGGAGGAGACGCTAACGAGCAGTACTTC.

The rearrangement uses TRBV6-5 and TRBJ2-7; the match to TRBD1 covers 9 bases. Germline values: CDR1 MNHEY, CDR2 SVGAGI. This CDR3 is built from 15 residues. The ends lost 7 bases at V and 4 bases at J; junction bases unmatched: 11. The CDR3 loop is CASTAPGQGGYEQYF. The CDR3 nucleotides read TGTGCCAGCACCGCACCGGGACAGGGTGGGTACGAGCAGTACTTC.

This clonotype was counted a few times. This rearrangement joins TRBV2 to TRBJ2-2; D is ambiguous. This CDR3 has 12 residues. The V and J ends lost 4 bases and 0 bases respectively, with 0 bases between them. Germline CDR1 reads SNHLY; CDR2 reads FYNNEI. CDR3 bases: TGTGCCAGCAGTGCGAACACCGGGGAGCTGTTTTTT. It encodes CASSANTGELFF.

This chain uses TRBV20-1 with TRBJ1-5; the D is unclear. V dropped 3 bases and J dropped 0 bases, with 6 bases sitting between them. Germline V gene data show CDR1 as DFQATT and CDR2 as SNEGSKA (reference sequence). This CDR3 region has 13 residues. The CDR3 region has the DNA TGCAGTGCTAGTATAGATAGCAATCAGCCCCAGCATTTT. It codes for CSASIDSNQPQHF.

The chain carries TRBV14 and TRBJ2-1; perhaps TRBD1 as D (5 bases). Trimming removed 0 bases at V and 9 bases at J, with 15 bases between. Germline V gene sequence: CDR1 SGHDN, CDR2 FVKESK. The CDR3 has 15 amino acids. The CDR3 bases are TGTGCCAGCAGCCAAGATATAAGGGGATACGGTGAGCAGTTCTTC. Its protein is CASSQDIRGYGEQFF. The full variable domain, rest sourced from reference TRBV14 and TRBJ2-1, is EAGVTQFPSHSVIEKGQTVTLRCDPISGHDNLYWYRRVMGKEIKFLLHFVKESKQDESGMPNNRFLAERTGGTYSTLKVQPAELEDSGVYFCASSQDIRGYGEQFFGPGTRLTVL.

CDR3 bases: TGTGCCAGCAGCCGCGGACTAGCGGTCAATGAGCAGTACTTC. This sequence encodes CASSRGLAVNEQYF. The chain has TRBV11-2 and TRBJ2-5; 10 bases line up with TRBD2. Trimming at V came to 5 bases and at J to 11 bases, leaving 11 bases not matched to a gene. Germline V CDR1 and CDR2: SGHAT, FQNNGV. The CDR3 is 14 residues long.

The chain is built from TRBV20-1 and TRBJ2-1, with D hard to call. Germline-derived CDR1 and CDR2 are DFQATT and SNEGSKA (reference sequence). With 0 bases removed from V and 0 bases from J, the gap between germline ends came to 9 bases. The CDR3 runs to 15 residues. This CDR3 reads CSARDDASSYNEQFF. CDR3 DNA: TGCAGTGCTAGAGATGATGCTAGCTCCTACAATGAGCAGTTCTTC.